This T cell receptor (beta chain) emerged from a study of chemoradiotherapy in HPV16-positive cancers. Findings of the study overall: Better recurrence-free survival went with HPV-responsive T-cell expansion in HPV16-positive patients.

This CDR3 is built from 12 residues. Germline V gene data show CDR1 as SEHNR and CDR2 as FQNEAQ (reference sequence). The V end lost 2 bases, the J end lost 7 bases, and 6 bases lay between the germline ends. Only in-frame clones appear in the TCRdb table, and some are missing; sequencing was by immunoSEQ multiplex PCR. The sample carries 15,000 to 20,000 clones, nearly 70% recorded once. Note on this clone: Its antigen is unidentified.

Repertoires were sampled repeatedly during chemoradiotherapy. This rearrangement joins TRBV7-9 to TRBJ2-1; D not resolved. Sequencing used tumor tissue, obtained from a patient who underwent chemoradiotherapy. The TCR was taken from a human donor with HPV-associated anogenital cancer. CDR3 loop: CASSLSRNEQFF. CDR3 DNA: TGTGCCAGCAGCTTATCAAGAAATGAGCAGTTCTTC.